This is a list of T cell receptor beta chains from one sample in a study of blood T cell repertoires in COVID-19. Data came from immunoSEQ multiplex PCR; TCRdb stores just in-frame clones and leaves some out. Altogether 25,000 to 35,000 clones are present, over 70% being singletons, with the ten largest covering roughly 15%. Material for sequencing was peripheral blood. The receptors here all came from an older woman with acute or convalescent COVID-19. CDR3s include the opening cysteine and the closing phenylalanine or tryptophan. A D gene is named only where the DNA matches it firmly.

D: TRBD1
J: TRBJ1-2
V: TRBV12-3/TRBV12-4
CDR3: CASSIQGIYGYTF
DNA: TGTGCCAGCAGTATACAGGGGATCTATGGCTACACCTTC

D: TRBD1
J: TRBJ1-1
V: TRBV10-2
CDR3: CASSGTGGNTEAFF
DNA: TGCGCCAGCAGTGGGACAGGGGGGAACACTGAAGCTTTCTTT

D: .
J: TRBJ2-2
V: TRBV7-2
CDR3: CASSFAHTGGELFF
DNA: TGTGCCAGCAGCTTCGCACATACAGGGGGGGAGCTGTTTTTT

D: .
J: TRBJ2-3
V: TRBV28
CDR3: CASRGRGDTQYF
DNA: TGTGCCAGCAGAGGCCGGGGGGATACGCAGTATTTT

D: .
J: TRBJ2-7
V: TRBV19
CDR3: CASSMTRQATYEQYF
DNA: TGTGCCAGTAGTATGACGAGACAAGCTACCTACGAGCAGTACTTC

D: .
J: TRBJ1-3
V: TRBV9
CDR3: CASSHGGGWDTGNTIYF
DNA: TGTGCCAGCAGCCACGGCGGAGGGTGGGATACAGGAAACACCATATATTTT

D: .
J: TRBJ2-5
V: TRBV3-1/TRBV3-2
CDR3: CASSQKTPAWVRETQYF
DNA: TGTGCCAGCAGCCAAAAAACCCCGGCTTGGGTGAGGGAGACCCAGTACTTC

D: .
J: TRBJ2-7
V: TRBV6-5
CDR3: CASSTTRNPYEQYF
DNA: TGTGCCAGCAGTACAACCCGTAATCCCTACGAGCAGTACTTC

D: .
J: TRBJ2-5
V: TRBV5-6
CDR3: CASSLAPEGRGKTQYF
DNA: TGTGCCAGCAGCTTGGCCCCTGAGGGCAGGGGAAAGACCCAGTACTTC

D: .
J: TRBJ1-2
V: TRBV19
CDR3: CASSMGEGVSGYTF
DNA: TGTGCCAGTAGTATGGGCGAGGGGGTATCCGGCTACACCTTC

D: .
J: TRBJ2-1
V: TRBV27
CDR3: CASSLSTLNEQFF
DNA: TGTGCCAGCAGTTTATCGACTCTCAATGAGCAGTTCTTC

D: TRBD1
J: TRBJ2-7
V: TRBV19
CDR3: CASSADRGYEQYF
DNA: TGTGCCAGTAGTGCCGACAGGGGGTACGAGCAGTACTTC

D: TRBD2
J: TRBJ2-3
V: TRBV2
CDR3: CASLAGGARRRGDTQYF
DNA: TGTGCCAGCTTAGCGGGGGGGGCCCGTCGACGGGGAGATACGCAGTATTTT

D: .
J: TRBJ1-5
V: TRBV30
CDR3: CAWTARGGEGQPQHF
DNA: TGTGCCTGGACCGCCCGGGGAGGGGAGGGGCAGCCCCAGCATTTT

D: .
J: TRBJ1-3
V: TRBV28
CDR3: CASSYGDISGNTIYF
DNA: TGTGCCAGCAGTTATGGGGACATCTCTGGAAACACCATATATTTT

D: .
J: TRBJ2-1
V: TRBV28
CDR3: CASSLFPRGEQFF
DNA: TGTGCCAGCAGTTTATTTCCCCGAGGTGAGCAGTTCTTC

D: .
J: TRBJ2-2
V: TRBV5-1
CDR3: CASRSAQGGTGELFF
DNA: TGCGCCAGCAGAAGCGCCCAAGGGGGCACCGGGGAGCTGTTTTTT

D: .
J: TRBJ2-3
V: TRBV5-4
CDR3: CASSSLAFTDTQYF
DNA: TGTGCCAGCAGTTCCCTCGCGTTCACAGATACGCAGTATTTT

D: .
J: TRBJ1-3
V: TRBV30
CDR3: CAGGAGSLTSGNTIYF
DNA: TGTGCCGGAGGAGCGGGCAGTCTAACCTCTGGAAACACCATATATTTT

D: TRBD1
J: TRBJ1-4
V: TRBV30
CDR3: CAWSVRGVWEKLFF
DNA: TGTGCCTGGAGTGTCAGGGGGGTGTGGGAAAAACTGTTTTTT

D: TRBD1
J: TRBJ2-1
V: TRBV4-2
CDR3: CASSQDDATGDLNEQFF
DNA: TGTGCCAGCAGCCAAGACGATGCGACAGGGGACCTCAATGAGCAGTTCTTC

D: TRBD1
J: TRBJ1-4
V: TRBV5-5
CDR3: CASRNRGLNEKLFF
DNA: TGTGCCAGCAGAAACAGGGGGCTAAATGAAAAACTGTTTTTT

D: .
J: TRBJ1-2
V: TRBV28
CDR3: CASHRDVYGYTF
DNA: TGTGCCAGCCACAGGGATGTCTATGGCTACACCTTC

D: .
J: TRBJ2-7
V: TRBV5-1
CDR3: CASGPGLTMEGEQYF
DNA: TGCGCCAGCGGCCCGGGACTGACAATGGAGGGCGAGCAGTACTTC

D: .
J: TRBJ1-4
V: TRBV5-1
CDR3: CASSLNPGGTNEKLFF
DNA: TGCGCCAGCAGCTTGAACCCGGGAGGGACTAATGAAAAACTGTTTTTT

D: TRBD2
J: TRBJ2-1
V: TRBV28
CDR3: CASSLPLAGRSYNEQFF
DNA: TGTGCCAGCAGTTTACCCCTAGCGGGGAGGTCCTACAATGAGCAGTTCTTC

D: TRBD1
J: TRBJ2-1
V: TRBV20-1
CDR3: CSASGQGAPGSYNEQFF
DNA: TGCAGTGCTAGTGGTCAGGGGGCCCCCGGCTCCTACAATGAGCAGTTCTTC

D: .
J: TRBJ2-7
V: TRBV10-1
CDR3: CASSESLQAYEQYF
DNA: TGCGCCAGCAGTGAGTCTCTACAGGCCTACGAGCAGTACTTC

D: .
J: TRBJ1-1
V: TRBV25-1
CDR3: CASSDLGVNTEAFF
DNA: TGTGCCAGCAGTGATCTCGGAGTGAACACTGAAGCTTTCTTT

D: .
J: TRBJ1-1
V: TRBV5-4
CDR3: CASSLQSNTEAFF
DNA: TGTGCCAGCAGCTTACAGTCGAACACTGAAGCTTTCTTT

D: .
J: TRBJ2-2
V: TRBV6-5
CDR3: CASRHSTNTGELFF
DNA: TGTGCCAGCAGGCACAGTACGAACACCGGGGAGCTGTTTTTT

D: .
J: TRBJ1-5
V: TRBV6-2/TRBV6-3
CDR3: CASSYAGPRQPQHF
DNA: TGTGCCAGCAGTTACGCGGGCCCGCGCCAGCCCCAGCATTTT

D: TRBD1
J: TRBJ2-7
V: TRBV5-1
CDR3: CASGTRDSYEQYF
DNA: TGCGCCAGCGGGACCCGGGACAGCTACGAGCAGTACTTC

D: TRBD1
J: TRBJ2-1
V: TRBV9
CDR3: CASSVMGQVYNEQFF
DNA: TGTGCCAGCAGCGTAATGGGACAGGTTTACAATGAGCAGTTCTTC

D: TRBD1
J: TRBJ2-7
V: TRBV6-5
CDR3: CASTQGQGSDEQYF
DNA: TGTGCCAGCACCCAGGGACAGGGAAGTGACGAGCAGTACTTC

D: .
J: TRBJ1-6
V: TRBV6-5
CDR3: CASSMSSNSPLHF
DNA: TGTGCCAGCAGTATGTCTAGCAATTCACCCCTCCACTTT

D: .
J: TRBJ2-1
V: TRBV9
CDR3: CASSVAPEGTVGQFF
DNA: TGTGCCAGCAGCGTAGCCCCGGAGGGAACGGTTGGGCAGTTCTTC

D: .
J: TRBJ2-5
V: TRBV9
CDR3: CASSPRQVKETQYF
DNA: TGTGCCAGCAGCCCGCGACAGGTAAAAGAGACCCAGTACTTC

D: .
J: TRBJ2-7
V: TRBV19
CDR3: CASSWQRGEQYF
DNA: TGTGCCAGTAGTTGGCAACGTGGCGAGCAGTACTTC

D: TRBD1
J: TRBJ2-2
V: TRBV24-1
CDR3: CATSDQGAIGKNTGELFF
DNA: TGTGCCACCAGTGACCAGGGGGCAATTGGCAAGAACACCGGGGAGCTGTTTTTT

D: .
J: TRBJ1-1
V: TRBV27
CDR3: CASSLYGHTEAFF
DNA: TGTGCCAGCAGTTTATACGGTCACACTGAAGCTTTCTTT

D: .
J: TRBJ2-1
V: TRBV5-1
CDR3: CASSPSERSEYNEQFF
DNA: TGCGCCAGCAGCCCAAGTGAAAGATCAGAATACAATGAGCAGTTCTTC

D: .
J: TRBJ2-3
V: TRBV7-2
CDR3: CASSLSPRTALLDTQYF
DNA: TGTGCCAGCAGCTTAAGTCCACGGACAGCTTTATTGGATACGCAGTATTTT

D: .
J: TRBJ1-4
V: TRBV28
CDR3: CASSNGGREKWTNEKLFF
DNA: TGTGCCAGCAGTAACGGGGGGAGGGAGAAGTGGACTAATGAAAAACTGTTTTTT

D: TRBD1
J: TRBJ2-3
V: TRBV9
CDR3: CASSAGTGDTDTQYF
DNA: TGTGCCAGCAGCGCGGGGACAGGGGACACAGATACGCAGTATTTT

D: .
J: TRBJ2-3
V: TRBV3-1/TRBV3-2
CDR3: CASSLQGPDTQYF
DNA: TGTGCCAGCAGCCTCCAGGGCCCAGATACGCAGTATTTT

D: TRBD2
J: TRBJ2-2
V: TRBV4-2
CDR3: CASSQDPASGGAVGELFF
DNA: TGTGCCAGCAGCCAAGATCCGGCTAGCGGGGGGGCGGTCGGGGAGCTGTTTTTT